Listed below are T cell receptor beta chains from one sample, sequenced in a study of T cell responses to AZD1222 COVID-19 vaccine. Only in-frame clones appear in the TCRdb table, and some are missing; sequencing was by immunoSEQ multiplex PCR. The record lists more than 110,000 clones, of which the ten most abundant hold about 2.2%. The sequenced sample was peripheral blood. These receptors all stem from an adult in good health. Both conserved end residues are trimmed from each CDR3. A D gene is named only where the DNA matches it firmly.

CDR3 protein,V gene,D gene
ASRGGAGNTEAF,TRBV5-1,.
ASSLLPLDLRGTDTQY,TRBV7-3,.
ATSRDRLGDEQY,TRBV15,.
AWSVRGGEQF,TRBV30,.
ASSPEGGSSYNEQF,TRBV4-2,.
ASSLASGGAYEQY,TRBV7-2,TRBD2
ASSNRGAANYGYT,TRBV6-5,TRBD1
AWNMDQGTYEQY,TRBV30,.
ASRTLGTGANVLT,TRBV28,.
ASGLGGRPFNEKLF,TRBV12-5,.
ASSPGGLVKNIQY,TRBV6-5,TRBD1
ASSIAPTENEQF,TRBV19,.
SASAPTGNEKLF,TRBV20-1,.